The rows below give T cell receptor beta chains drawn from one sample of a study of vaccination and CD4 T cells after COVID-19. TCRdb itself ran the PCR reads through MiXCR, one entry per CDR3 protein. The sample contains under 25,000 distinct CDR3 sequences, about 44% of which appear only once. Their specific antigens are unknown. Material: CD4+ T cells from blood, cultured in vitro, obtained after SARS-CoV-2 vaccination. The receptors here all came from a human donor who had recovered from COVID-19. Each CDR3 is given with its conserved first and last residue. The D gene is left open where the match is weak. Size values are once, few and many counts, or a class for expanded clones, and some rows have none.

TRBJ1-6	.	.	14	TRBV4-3	TGCGCCAGCAGCCAAGGGGTAGGGAGTTCACCCCTCCACTTT	CASSQGVGSSPLHF
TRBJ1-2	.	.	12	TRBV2	TGTGCCAGCACTATAACAGGGTTCGGCTACACCTTC	CASTITGFGYTF
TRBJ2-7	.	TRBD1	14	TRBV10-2	TGCGCCAGCAGAGCGGGACAGGGAACCTACGAGCAGTACTTC	CASRAGQGTYEQYF
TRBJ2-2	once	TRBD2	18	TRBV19	TGTGCCAGTAGTATATATGGGCTAGCGGGAGAGAACACCGGGGAGCTGTTTTTT	CASSIYGLAGENTGELFF
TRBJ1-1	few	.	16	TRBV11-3	TGTGCCAGCAGCTTATTCAGGGGCTCCCTGAACACTGAAGCTTTCTTT	CASSLFRGSLNTEAFF
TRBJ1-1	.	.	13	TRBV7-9	TGTGCCAGCAGCTCAACAGTCGACACTGAAGCTTTCTTT	CASSSTVDTEAFF
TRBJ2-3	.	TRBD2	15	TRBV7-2	TGTGCCAGCAGCTCGGGACTAGCGGGGGCAGATACGCAGTATTTT	CASSSGLAGADTQYF
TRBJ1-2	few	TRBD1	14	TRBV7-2	TGTGCCAGCAGCTTAGTGGAGGGGGCCTATGGCTACACCTTC	CASSLVEGAYGYTF
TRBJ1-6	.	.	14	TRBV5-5	TGTGCCAGCAGCTTGGACAGCGGGATTTCACCCCTCCACTTT	CASSLDSGISPLHF
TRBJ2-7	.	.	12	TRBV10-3	TGTGCCATCAGTGAGTCCAGCTACGAGCAGTACTTC	CAISESSYEQYF
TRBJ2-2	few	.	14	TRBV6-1	TGTGCCAGCAGTAATCAGGAAAGATCGGGGGAGCTGTTTTTT	CASSNQERSGELFF
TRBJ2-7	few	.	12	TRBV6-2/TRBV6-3	TGTGCCAGCAGTTTAGGGCTCTACGAGCAGTACTTC	CASSLGLYEQYF
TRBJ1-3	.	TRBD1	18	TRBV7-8	TGTGCCAGCAGCTCCAGCGGGACAGGGGAACGGATTGGAAACACCATATATTTT	CASSSSGTGERIGNTIYF
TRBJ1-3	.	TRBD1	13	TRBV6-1	TGTGCCAGTACAGGGGGCTCTGGAAACACCATATATTTT	CASTGGSGNTIYF
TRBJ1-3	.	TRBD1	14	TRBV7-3	TGTGCCAGCAGCGAGACAGGGGTCGGAAACACCATATATTTT	CASSETGVGNTIYF
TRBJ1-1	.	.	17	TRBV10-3	TGTGCCATCAGTGGGACCCGGATAGGCCCCTCTAGCACTGAAGCTTTCTTT	CAISGTRIGPSSTEAFF
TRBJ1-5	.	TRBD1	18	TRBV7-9	TGTGCCAGCAGCAGATCAGACCGGGACAGGGGACGCAATCAGCCCCAGCATTTT	CASSRSDRDRGRNQPQHF
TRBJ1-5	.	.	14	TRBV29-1	TGCAGCGTTGGTTTTGGAGGAAGCAATCAGCCCCAGCATTTT	CSVGFGGSNQPQHF
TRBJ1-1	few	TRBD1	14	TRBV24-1	TGTGCCACCAGGACAGACAGGGGGGGAACTGAAGCTTTCTTT	CATRTDRGGTEAFF
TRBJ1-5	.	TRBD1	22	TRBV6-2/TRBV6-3	TGTGCCAGCAGTTACCAATTCGTGCGATTCGAGGGGGCCACCTCTGCTGGTCAGCCCCAGCATTTT	CASSYQFVRFEGATSAGQPQHF
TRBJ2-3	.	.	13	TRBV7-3	TGTGCCAGCAGCCGGACCGGCACAGATACGCAGTATTTT	CASSRTGTDTQYF
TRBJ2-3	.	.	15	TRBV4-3	TGCGCCAGCAGCCAAGGCCAGGGGGGCGCAGATACGCAGTATTTT	CASSQGQGGADTQYF
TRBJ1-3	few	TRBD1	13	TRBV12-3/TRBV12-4	TGTGCCAGCAGTTCCGACAGGGGGGACACCATATATTTT	CASSSDRGDTIYF
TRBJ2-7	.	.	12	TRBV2	TGTGCCAGCAGCCCCCAGGCCTACGAGCAGTACTTC	CASSPQAYEQYF